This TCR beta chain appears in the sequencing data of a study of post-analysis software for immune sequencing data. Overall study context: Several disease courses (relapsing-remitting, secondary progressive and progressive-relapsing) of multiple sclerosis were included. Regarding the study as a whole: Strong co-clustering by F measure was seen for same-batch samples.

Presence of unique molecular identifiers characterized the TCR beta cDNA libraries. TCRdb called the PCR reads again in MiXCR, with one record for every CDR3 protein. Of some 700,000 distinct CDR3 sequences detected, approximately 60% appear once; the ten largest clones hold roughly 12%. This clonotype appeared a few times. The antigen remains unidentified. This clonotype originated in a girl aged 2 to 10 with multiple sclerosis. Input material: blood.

In DNA, the CDR3 is TGCAGCGCCGGGACAGGGGACAACTATGGCTACACCTTC. Amino acid sequence: CSAGTGDNYGYTF. The chain links TRBV29-1 to TRBJ1-2; 10 nucleotides match TRBD1. Germline CDR1 is SQVTM and CDR2 is ANQGSEA. The junction had 4 bases not matched to a gene; V was cut back by 7 bases and J by 2 bases. The CDR3 loop spans 13 amino acids.